Following are 30 T cell receptor beta chains from one sample sequenced in a study of cytomegalovirus exposure and HLA in healthy donors. The PCR contained 60 Vbeta and 13 Jbeta primers. The method was immunoSEQ multiplex PCR; TCRdb's version includes in-frame clones alone and lacks a portion of them. The repertoire holds over 120,000 clones, with less than 85% as singletons. Sequenced input: PBMCs. The source is a man younger than 30 in good health and CMV-seropositive.

This chain uses TRBV25-1 with TRBJ2-2; 7 positions match TRBD1. The CDR3 is made up of 16 amino acids. Germline CDR1 MGHDK, CDR2 SYGVNS. The V and J ends lost 5 bases and 4 bases, in that order; junction bases with no gene match: 10. CDR3 sequence (DNA): TGTGCCAGCAGTAAGAGAACAGGGGCGGGCACCGGGGAGCTGTTTTTT. It codes for CASSKRTGAGTGELFF.

This chain uses TRBV7-6 with TRBJ2-7; 10 bases are a match to TRBD2. The length of the CDR3 is 15 residues. Germline trimming cut 1 base from V and 1 base from J; bases unmatched to any gene: 1. Germline values: CDR1 SGHVS, CDR2 FNYEAQ. The DNA for the CDR3 is TGTGCCAGCAGCTTAGGGACTAGCGGATCCTACGAGCAGTACTTC. It is translated as CASSLGTSGSYEQYF.

This clone was recorded a few times. V usage is TRBV7-9 and J usage is TRBJ2-3; tentatively, D is TRBD2 (5 bases). The ends were cut back, 3 bases at V and 5 bases at J, with 12 bases in the middle. Germline loops: CDR1 SEHNR, CDR2 FQNEAQ (reference sequence). This CDR3 region has 14 residues. DNA for the CDR3: TGTGCCAGCAGCTTTCTGCTGGCGGGAGATACGCAGTATTTT. It codes for CASSFLLAGDTQYF.

The J gene is TRBJ2-2, the V gene TRBV6-5, with D maybe TRBD1 (6 bases). In germline, CDR1 is MNHEY, CDR2 SVGAGI. Deletions cut 8 bases from V and 4 bases from J, with 11 bases between. CDR3 size: 13 residues. The CDR3 region has the DNA TGTGCCAGCGGGGGCTCGAGCACCGGGGAGCTGTTTTTT. Translation gives CASGGSSTGELFF.

The chain has TRBV29-1 and TRBJ2-1; TRBD1 might be the D (6 bases). The length of the CDR3 is 10 residues. V lost 4 bases and J lost 10, with 8 bases in between. Germline V CDR1 and CDR2: SQVTM, ANQGSEA. The CDR3 nucleotides are TGCAGCGTTGCAGGGGTAGAGCAGTTCTTC. Translating it yields CSVAGVEQFF.

The chain is built from TRBV11-2 and TRBJ2-5; no clear D. V lost 3 bases, J lost 5 bases, and 4 bases lay in between. The CDR3 extends over 11 amino acids. Germline V gives CDR1 SGHAT, CDR2 FQNNGV. The CDR3 reads CASSFGETQYF. The CDR3 DNA is TGTGCCAGCAGCTTCGGGGAGACCCAGTACTTC.

The V gene is TRBV7-3, the J gene TRBJ2-5, with 8 nucleotides matching TRBD1. CDR3 length: 15 residues. Germline values: CDR1 SGHTA, CDR2 FQGTGA. Losses at the gene ends were 4 bases for V and 4 bases for J; bases not matched to a gene: 8. The CDR3 DNA reads as TGTGCCAGCAGCTCGACAGGGGCCGGTGGAGAGACCCAGTACTTC. Protein: CASSSTGAGGETQYF. The full variable domain, with the rest looked up from reference TRBV7-3 and TRBJ2-5, is GAGVSQTPSNKVTEKGKYVELRCDPISGHTALYWYRQSLGQGPEFLIYFQGTGAADDSGLPNDRFFAVRPEGSVSTLKIQRTERGDSAVYLCASSSTGAGGETQYFGPGTRLLVL.

This clone was counted between two and nine times. The chain uses TRBV5-1 and TRBJ2-7; the D is unclear. V lost 0 bases to trimming and J lost 7 bases, with 11 bases between them. This CDR3 is built from 13 residues. Germline V lookup: CDR1 SGHRS, CDR2 YFSETQ. CDR3 region: CASSLEPSGEQYF. DNA for the CDR3: TGCGCCAGCAGCTTGGAGCCCTCCGGTGAGCAGTACTTC.

This clone was counted only a few times. V gene TRBV19 combines with J gene TRBJ2-3; D is unresolved. V was pared by 2 bases and J by 0 bases, with 9 bases between. The CDR3 length is 15 residues. CDR1 is LNHDA, CDR2 SQIVND, per germline (reference sequence). The CDR3 DNA is TGTGCCAGTAGTATACGAGGATCGAGCACAGATACGCAGTATTTT. It is translated as CASSIRGSSTDTQYF.

The gene calls are TRBV27 and TRBJ1-2; D ambiguous. This CDR3 is 14 amino acids long. Deletions cut 7 bases from V and 8 bases from J, with 20 bases between. Germline CDR1 reads MNHEY; CDR2 reads SMNVEV (reference sequence). The chain's CDR3 is CASTHWALGRGYTF. The DNA of the CDR3 is TGTGCCAGCACCCACTGGGCGCTCGGGAGGGGCTACACCTTC.

The chain combines TRBV18 with TRBJ2-1; TRBD2 agrees at 12 bases. V lost 6 bases, J lost 5 bases, and 5 bases stayed unmatched. In germline, CDR1 is KGHSH, CDR2 LQKENI. This CDR3 is built from 15 residues. This CDR3 reads CASSLSSGRDNEQFF. The CDR3 coding sequence is TGTGCCAGCTCGCTATCTAGCGGGAGGGACAATGAGCAGTTCTTC.

The chain has TRBV13 and TRBJ2-7; 8 nucleotides match TRBD2. The V and J ends lost 6 bases and 0 bases, in that order; junction bases with no gene match: 7. There are 15 residues in the CDR3. Germline CDR1 reads PRHDT; CDR2 reads FYEKMQ (reference sequence). CDR3 sequence: CASSSPRGGSYEQYF. Written as DNA, the CDR3 is TGTGCCAGCAGTTCTCCTCGGGGGGGCTCCTACGAGCAGTACTTC. The whole variable domain, filled in from reference TRBV13 and TRBJ2-7, reads AAGVIQSPRHLIKEKRETATLKCYPIPRHDTVYWYQQGPGQDPQFLISFYEKMQSDKGSIPDRFSAQQFSDYHSELNMSSLELGDSALYFCASSSPRGGSYEQYFGPGTRLTVT.

The V gene is TRBV9, the J gene TRBJ2-5, with 8 bases aligning to TRBD1. The CDR3 runs to 16 residues. Unmatched junction bases numbered 11, after V lost 3 bases and J lost 4 bases. Germline assignment: CDR1 SGDLS and CDR2 YYNGEE. The CDR3 spells CASSAFQGALGETQYF. The CDR3 nucleotides are TGTGCCAGCAGCGCTTTCCAGGGGGCGCTCGGAGAGACCCAGTACTTC.

The chain recombines TRBV7-3 with TRBJ2-1, with 9 positions matching TRBD2. Unmatched junction bases numbered 7, after V lost 3 bases and J lost 7 bases. Germline CDR1 is SGHTA and CDR2 is FQGTGA. The CDR3 runs 15 residues. The chain's CDR3 is CASSFMAGGVNEQFF. The CDR3 DNA reads as TGTGCCAGCAGCTTCATGGCGGGAGGGGTAAATGAGCAGTTCTTC.

The chain couples TRBV6-1 to TRBJ2-7; D unresolved. Germline CDR1 is MNHNS and CDR2 is SASEGT. V was clipped by 5 bases and J by 2 bases, with 13 bases between them. The length of the CDR3 is 14 residues. CDR3 protein: CASSLIDKTYEQYF. CDR3 bases: TGTGCCAGCAGTTTAATCGACAAAACCTACGAGCAGTACTTC.

The V and J genes are TRBV7-2 and TRBJ2-1; 7 bases line up with TRBD2. The junction had 17 bases not matched to a gene; V was cut back by 5 bases and J by 7 bases. The CDR3 loop spans 17 amino acids. Germline lookup yields CDR1 SGHTA and CDR2 FQGNSA. The DNA for the CDR3 is TGTGCCAGCAGCCCTCCACCCCGTGCGGGAGTGGGGAATGAGCAGTTCTTC. Its translation is CASSPPPRAGVGNEQFF.

The chain couples TRBV7-8 to TRBJ1-1; unclear D gene. The CDR3 is made up of 14 amino acids. Between the trimmed V and J ends, which lost 2 bases and 0 bases, there was a span of 7 bases. Germline V CDR1 and CDR2: SGHVS, FQNEAQ. CDR3 nucleotide sequence: TGTGCCAGCAGCTTACTAACAGTGAACACTGAAGCTTTCTTT. Protein: CASSLLTVNTEAFF.

This clone was seen only once. This chain links TRBV29-1 with TRBJ2-3; D remains ambiguous. This CDR3 region has 15 residues. Germline V CDR1 and CDR2: SQVTM, ANQGSEA. Trimming removed 6 bases from V and 6 bases from J, with 22 bases in between. The CDR3 DNA reads as TGCAGCGTGCTACGGGTCGTACCGAGTGCGGATACGCAGTATTTT. Its protein is CSVLRVVPSADTQYF.

This clone was seen a few times. The V call is TRBV6-1, the J call TRBJ1-5; 8 bases are shared with TRBD1. This CDR3 spans 14 amino acids. The germline gives CDR1 MNHNS, CDR2 SASEGT. Trimming at V came to 5 bases and at J to 1 base, leaving 1 base not matched to a gene. CDR3 DNA sequence: TGTGCCAGCAGTCGACAGGGGAGCAATCAGCCCCAGCATTTT. This gives the protein CASSRQGSNQPQHF.

The gene calls are TRBV7-3 and TRBJ2-3, with D maybe TRBD2 (5 bases). Germline loops: CDR1 SGHTA, CDR2 FQGTGA. The CDR3 runs 15 residues. V lost 1 base to trimming and J lost 2 bases, with 10 bases between them. CDR3 loop: CASSLRERYTDTQYF. The CDR3 bases are TGTGCCAGCAGCTTAAGGGAGCGGTACACAGATACGCAGTATTTT.

The rearrangement joins TRBV5-1 to TRBJ1-4; no reliable D call. Germline V lookup: CDR1 SGHRS, CDR2 YFSETQ. The germline V and J ends were trimmed by 4 bases and 6 bases, with 16 bases remaining between them. There are 15 residues in the CDR3. The CDR3 coding sequence is TGCGCCAGCAGCCCGGGGTCCGGGCCGGATGAAAAACTGTTTTTT. Translating it yields CASSPGSGPDEKLFF.

The rearrangement joins TRBV6-1 to TRBJ2-7, with D unclear. The germline V gene encodes CDR1 MNHNS and CDR2 SASEGT. The CDR3 totals 12 residues. V lost 7 bases and J 4 bases, leaving 11 bases between the germline ends. CDR3 protein: CASKLTVYEQYF. CDR3 nucleotides: TGTGCCAGCAAACTGACTGTGTACGAGCAGTACTTC.

The V call is TRBV27, the J call TRBJ2-7, with TRBD1 matching over 11 bases. Unmatched junction bases numbered 4, after V lost 3 bases and J lost 3 bases. This CDR3 contains 15 residues. Germline CDR1 reads MNHEY; CDR2 reads SMNVEV (reference sequence). Written as DNA, the CDR3 is TGTGCCAGCAGTTTCGGGGACAGGGGGATCTACGAGCAGTACTTC. This encodes CASSFGDRGIYEQYF.

The genes are TRBV7-9 and TRBJ1-2; possible D gene TRBD1, 6 bases. Trimming removed 11 bases from V and 8 bases from J, with 15 bases in between. This CDR3 is built from 11 residues. Germline V lookup: CDR1 SEHNR, CDR2 FQNEAQ (reference sequence). The CDR3 sequence is CAGGGARGYTF. The CDR3 nucleotides read TGTGCCGGCGGGGGGGCGAGGGGCTACACCTTC.

V is TRBV7-9 and J is TRBJ2-2; 8 positions agree with TRBD2. The CDR3 spans 18 residues. Germline V gives CDR1 SEHNR, CDR2 FQNEAQ (reference sequence). With V trimmed by 5 bases and J by 3 bases, 14 bases remained unmatched. The chain's CDR3 is CASSPFPRGGPDTGELFF. The CDR3 bases are TGTGCCAGCAGCCCCTTCCCACGGGGGGGGCCGGACACCGGGGAGCTGTTTTTT.

The chain joins TRBV4-2 to TRBJ2-7; perhaps D is TRBD1 or TRBD2 (5 bases each). This CDR3 contains 13 residues. Germline CDR1 LGHNA, CDR2 YNFKEQ. V was clipped by 10 bases and J by 3 bases, with 16 bases between them. CDR3 residues: CATRGVANYEQYF. The DNA of the CDR3 is TGTGCCACCAGAGGGGTGGCAAACTACGAGCAGTACTTC.

V and J are TRBV29-1 and TRBJ1-1; D possibly corresponds to TRBD1 (5 bases). The CDR3 is 13 amino acids. Germline loops: CDR1 SQVTM, CDR2 ANQGSEA. Trimming stripped 8 bases from V and 7 bases from J, with 20 bases between. CDR3 amino acids: CSSTGTPLREAFF. The DNA of the CDR3 is TGCAGCTCTACCGGGACTCCTCTTCGTGAAGCTTTCTTT.

A single count supports this clone. J is TRBJ2-3 and V is TRBV10-3, with TRBD2 as a possible D gene (5 bases). Trimming left V 10 bases short and J 4 bases short, with 12 bases between. The germline CDR1 and CDR2 sequences are ENHRY and SYGVKD. The CDR3 is made up of 12 amino acids. The CDR3 sequence is CATKLESDTQYF. CDR3 sequence (DNA): TGTGCCACTAAACTAGAGTCAGATACGCAGTATTTT.

This chain links TRBV6-1 with TRBJ1-5; no reliable D call. Germline assignment: CDR1 MNHNS and CDR2 SASEGT. V shed 2 bases and J shed 0 bases, with 11 bases lying between them. The CDR3 is made up of 16 amino acids. The DNA for the CDR3 is TGTGCCAGCAGTGAAAGGCAGGAATATAGCAATCAGCCCCAGCATTTT. It specifies CASSERQEYSNQPQHF.

The rearrangement uses TRBV18 and TRBJ2-1, with D perhaps TRBD2 (6 bases). This CDR3 has 16 residues. The germline gives CDR1 KGHSH, CDR2 LQKENI. Trimming left V 2 bases short and J 6 bases short, with 17 bases between. CDR3 nucleotides: TGTGCCAGCTCACCAGGGGATCCGGGGGAGATCAATGAGCAGTTCTTC. Translation: CASSPGDPGEINEQFF.